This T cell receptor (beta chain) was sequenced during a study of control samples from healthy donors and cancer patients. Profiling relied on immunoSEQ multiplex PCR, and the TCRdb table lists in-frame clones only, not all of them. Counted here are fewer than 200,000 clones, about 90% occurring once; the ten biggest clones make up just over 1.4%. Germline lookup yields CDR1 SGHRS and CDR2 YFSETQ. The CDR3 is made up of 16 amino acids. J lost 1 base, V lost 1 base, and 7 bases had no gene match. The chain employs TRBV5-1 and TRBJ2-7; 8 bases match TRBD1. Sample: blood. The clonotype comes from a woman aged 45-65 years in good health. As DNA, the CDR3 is TGCGCCAGCAGCTTGAGGACAGGGAGTCGATCCTACGAGCAGTACTTC. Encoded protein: CASSLRTGSRSYEQYF.